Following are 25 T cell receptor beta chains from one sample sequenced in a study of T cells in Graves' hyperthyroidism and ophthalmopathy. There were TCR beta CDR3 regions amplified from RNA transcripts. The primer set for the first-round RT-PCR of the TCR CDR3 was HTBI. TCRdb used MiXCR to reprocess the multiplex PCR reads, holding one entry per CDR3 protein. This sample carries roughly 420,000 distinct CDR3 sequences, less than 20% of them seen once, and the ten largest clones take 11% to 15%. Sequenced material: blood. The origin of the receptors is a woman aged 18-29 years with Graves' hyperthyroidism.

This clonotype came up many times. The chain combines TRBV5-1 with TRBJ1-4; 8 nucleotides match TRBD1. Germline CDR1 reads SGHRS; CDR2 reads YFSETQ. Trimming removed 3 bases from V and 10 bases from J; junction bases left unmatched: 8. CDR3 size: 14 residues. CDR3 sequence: CASSSETGVAKLFF. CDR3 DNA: TGCGCCAGCAGCTCCGAGACAGGGGTGGCAAAACTGTTTTTT.

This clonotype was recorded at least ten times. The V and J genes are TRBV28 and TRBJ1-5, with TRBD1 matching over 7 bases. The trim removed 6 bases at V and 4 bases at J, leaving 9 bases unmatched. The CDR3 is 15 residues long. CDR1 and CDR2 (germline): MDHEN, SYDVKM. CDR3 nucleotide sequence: TGTGCCAGCAGGGAGACAGGGCGGAGGAATCAGCCCCAGCATTTT. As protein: CASRETGRRNQPQHF.

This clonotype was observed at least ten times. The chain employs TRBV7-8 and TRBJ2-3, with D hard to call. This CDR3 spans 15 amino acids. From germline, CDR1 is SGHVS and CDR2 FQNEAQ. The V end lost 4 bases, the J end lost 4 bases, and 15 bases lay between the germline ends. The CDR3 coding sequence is TGTGCCAGCAGCTCCAAGATATATAGACCAGATACGCAGTATTTT. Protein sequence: CASSSKIYRPDTQYF. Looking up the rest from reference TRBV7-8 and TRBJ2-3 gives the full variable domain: GAGVSQSPRYKVAKRGQDVALRCDPISGHVSLFWYQQALGQGPEFLTYFQNEAQLDKSGLPSDRFFAERPEGSVSTLKIQRTQQEDSAVYLCASSSKIYRPDTQYFGPGTRLTVL.

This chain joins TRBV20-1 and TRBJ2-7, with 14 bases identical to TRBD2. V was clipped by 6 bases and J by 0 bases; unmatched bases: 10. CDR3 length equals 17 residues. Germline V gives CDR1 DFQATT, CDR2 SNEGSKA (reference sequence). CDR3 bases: TGCAGTGCAGAGACTAGCGGGGGGGAATGGAGCTCCTACGAGCAGTACTTC. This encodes CSAETSGGEWSSYEQYF.

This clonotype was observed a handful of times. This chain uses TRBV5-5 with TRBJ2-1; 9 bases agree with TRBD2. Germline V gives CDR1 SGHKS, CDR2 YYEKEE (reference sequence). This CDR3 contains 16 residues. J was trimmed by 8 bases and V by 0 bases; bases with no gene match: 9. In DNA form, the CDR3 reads TGTGCCAGCAGCTTGGCCGGGGGACTAGCAGGCCATGAGCAGTTCTTC. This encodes CASSLAGGLAGHEQFF.

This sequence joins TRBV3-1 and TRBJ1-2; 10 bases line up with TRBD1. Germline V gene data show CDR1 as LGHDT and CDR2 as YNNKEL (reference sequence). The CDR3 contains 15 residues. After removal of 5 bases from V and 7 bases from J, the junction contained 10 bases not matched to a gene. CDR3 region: CASSADRGRLGGYTF. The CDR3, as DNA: TGTGCCAGCAGCGCAGACAGGGGGCGTCTCGGTGGCTACACCTTC.

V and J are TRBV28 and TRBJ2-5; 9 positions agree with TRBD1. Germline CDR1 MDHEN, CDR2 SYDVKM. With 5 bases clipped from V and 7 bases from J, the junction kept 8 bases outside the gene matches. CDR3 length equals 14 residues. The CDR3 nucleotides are TGTGCCAGCAGTGAGGACAGGGGATTGAGGACCCAGTACTTC. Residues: CASSEDRGLRTQYF.

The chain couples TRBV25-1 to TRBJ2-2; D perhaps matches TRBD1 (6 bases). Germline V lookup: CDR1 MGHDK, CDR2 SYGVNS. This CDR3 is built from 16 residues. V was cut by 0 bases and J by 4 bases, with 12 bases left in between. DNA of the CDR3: TGTGCCAGCAGTGAATACAGGGGCGCGGGCACCGGGGAGCTGTTTTTT. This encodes CASSEYRGAGTGELFF.

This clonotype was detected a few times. The CDR3 DNA reads TGTGCCAGCAGCTTGACAGGGGCATTACCGAGCTCCTATAATTCACCCCTCCACTTT. It yields the protein CASSLTGALPSSYNSPLHF. The chain joins TRBV11-2 to TRBJ1-6, with 8 bases matching TRBD1. Per the germline V gene, CDR1 is SGHAT and CDR2 is FQNNGV. V was clipped by 3 bases and J by 0 bases; unmatched bases: 10. The length of the CDR3 is 19 residues.

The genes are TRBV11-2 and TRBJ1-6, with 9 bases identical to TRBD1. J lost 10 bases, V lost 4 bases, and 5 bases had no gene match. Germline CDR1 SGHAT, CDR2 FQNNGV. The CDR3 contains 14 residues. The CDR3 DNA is TGTGCCAGCAGCTCGGGACAGGGAGAGTCACCCCTCCACTTT. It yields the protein CASSSGQGESPLHF.

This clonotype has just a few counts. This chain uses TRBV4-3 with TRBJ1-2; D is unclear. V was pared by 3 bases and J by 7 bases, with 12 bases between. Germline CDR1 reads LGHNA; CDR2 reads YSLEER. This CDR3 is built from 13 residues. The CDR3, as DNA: TGCGCCAGCAGCCATGGGATTTTTGGTGGCTACACCTTC. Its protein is CASSHGIFGGYTF.

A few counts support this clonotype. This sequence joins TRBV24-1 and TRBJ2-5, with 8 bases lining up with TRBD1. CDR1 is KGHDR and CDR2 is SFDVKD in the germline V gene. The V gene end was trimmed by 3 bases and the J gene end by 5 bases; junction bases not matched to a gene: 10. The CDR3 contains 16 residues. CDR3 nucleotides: TGTGCCACCAGTGATGGAAGCAGGGGGCCTCGGGAGACCCAGTACTTC. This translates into CATSDGSRGPRETQYF.

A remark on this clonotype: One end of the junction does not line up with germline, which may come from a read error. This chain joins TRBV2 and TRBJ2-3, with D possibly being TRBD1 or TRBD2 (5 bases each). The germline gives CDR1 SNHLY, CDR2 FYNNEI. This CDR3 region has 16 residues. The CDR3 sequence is CATSELAGSYTDTQYF. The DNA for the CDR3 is TGTGCCACCAGTGAACTTGCAGGGAGCTACACAGATACGCAGTATTTT.

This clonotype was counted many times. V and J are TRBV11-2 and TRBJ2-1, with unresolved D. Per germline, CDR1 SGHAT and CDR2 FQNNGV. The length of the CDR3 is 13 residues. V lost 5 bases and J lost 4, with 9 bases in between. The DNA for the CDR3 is TGTGCCAGCAGCCAGGACGCGTACAATGAGCAGTTCTTC. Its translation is CASSQDAYNEQFF.

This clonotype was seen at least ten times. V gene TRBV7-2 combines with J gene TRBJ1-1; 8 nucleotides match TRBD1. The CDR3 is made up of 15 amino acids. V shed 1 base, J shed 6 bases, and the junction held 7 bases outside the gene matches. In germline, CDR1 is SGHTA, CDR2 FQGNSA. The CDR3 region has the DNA TGTGCCAGCAGCTTAGTGGAACAGGGGGGTCCTGAAGCTTTCTTT. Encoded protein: CASSLVEQGGPEAFF.

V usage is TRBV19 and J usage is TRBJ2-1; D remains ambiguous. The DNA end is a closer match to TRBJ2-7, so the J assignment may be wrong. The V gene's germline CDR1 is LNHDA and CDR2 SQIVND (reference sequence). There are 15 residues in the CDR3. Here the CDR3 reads CASSIPISSYNEQYF. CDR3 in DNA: TGTGCCAGTAGTATCCCGATTAGCTCCTACAATGAGCAGTACTTC.

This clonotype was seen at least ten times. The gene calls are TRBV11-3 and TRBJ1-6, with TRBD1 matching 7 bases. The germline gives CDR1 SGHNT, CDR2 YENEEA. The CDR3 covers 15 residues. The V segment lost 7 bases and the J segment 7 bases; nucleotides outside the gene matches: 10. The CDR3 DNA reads TGTGCCAGCACCACGAGCGGGACAGTGAATTCACCCCTCCACTTT. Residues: CASTTSGTVNSPLHF. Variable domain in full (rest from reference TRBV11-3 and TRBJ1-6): EAGVVQSPRYKIIEKKQPVAFWCNPISGHNTLYWYLQNLGQGPELLIRYENEEAVDDSQLPKDRFSAERLKGVDSTLKIQPAELGDSAVYLCASTTSGTVNSPLHFGNGTRLTVT.

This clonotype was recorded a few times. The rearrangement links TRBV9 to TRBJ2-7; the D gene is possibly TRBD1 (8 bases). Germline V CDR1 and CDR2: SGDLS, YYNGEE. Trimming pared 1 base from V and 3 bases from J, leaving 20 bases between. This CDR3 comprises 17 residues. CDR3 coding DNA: TGTGCCAGCAGCGTAAAGGGACAGGTGGGAGGGGGCTACGAGCAGTACTTC. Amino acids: CASSVKGQVGGGYEQYF.

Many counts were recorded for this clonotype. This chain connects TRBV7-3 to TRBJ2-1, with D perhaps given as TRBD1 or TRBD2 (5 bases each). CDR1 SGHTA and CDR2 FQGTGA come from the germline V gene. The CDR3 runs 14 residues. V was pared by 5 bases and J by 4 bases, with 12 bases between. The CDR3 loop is CASSPGTEYNEQFF. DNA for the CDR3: TGTGCCAGCAGCCCCGGGACCGAGTACAATGAGCAGTTCTTC.

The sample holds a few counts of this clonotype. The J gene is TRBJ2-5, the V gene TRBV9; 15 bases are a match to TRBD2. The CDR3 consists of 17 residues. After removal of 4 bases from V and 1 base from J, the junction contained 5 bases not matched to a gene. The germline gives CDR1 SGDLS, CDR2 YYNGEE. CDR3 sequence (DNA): TGTGCCAGCAGCCCAGGGACTAGCGGGGGGCGCCAAGAGACCCAGTACTTC. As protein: CASSPGTSGGRQETQYF.

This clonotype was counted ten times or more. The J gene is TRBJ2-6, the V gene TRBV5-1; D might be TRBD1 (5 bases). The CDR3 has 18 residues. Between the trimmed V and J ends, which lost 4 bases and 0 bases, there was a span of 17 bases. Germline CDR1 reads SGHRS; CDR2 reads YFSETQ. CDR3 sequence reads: CASSTSTRRDSGANVLTF. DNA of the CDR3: TGCGCCAGCAGCACCTCAACTCGCAGGGACTCTGGGGCCAACGTCCTGACTTTC.

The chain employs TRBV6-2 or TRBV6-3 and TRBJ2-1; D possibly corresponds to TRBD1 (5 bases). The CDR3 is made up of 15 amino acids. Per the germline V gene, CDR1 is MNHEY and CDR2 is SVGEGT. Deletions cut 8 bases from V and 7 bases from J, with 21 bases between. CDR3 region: CASGFRQGFGNEQFF. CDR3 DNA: TGTGCCAGCGGGTTCAGGCAGGGCTTTGGGAATGAGCAGTTCTTC.

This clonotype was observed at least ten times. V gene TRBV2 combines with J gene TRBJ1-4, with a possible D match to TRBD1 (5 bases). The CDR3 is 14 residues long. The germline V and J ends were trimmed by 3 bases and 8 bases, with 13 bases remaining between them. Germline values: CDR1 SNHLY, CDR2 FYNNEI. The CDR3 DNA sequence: TGTGCCAGCAGTGATGGTGGGGGGTGGGAAAAACTGTTTTTT. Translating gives CASSDGGGWEKLFF.

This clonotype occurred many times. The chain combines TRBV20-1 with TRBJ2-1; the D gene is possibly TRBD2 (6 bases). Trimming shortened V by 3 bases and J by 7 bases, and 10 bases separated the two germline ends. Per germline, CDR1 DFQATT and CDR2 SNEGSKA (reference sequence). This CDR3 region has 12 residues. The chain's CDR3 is CSASGRGNEQFF. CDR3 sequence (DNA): TGCAGTGCTAGCGGGAGAGGGAATGAGCAGTTCTTC.

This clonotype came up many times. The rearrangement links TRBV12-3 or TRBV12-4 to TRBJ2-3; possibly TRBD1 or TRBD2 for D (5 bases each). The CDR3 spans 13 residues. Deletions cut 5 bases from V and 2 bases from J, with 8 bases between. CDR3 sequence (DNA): TGTGCCAGCAGTCGGGGCAACACAGATACGCAGTATTTT. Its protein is CASSRGNTDTQYF.